The following is a T cell receptor (beta chain) sequence with its context. This CDR3 is built from 13 residues. CDR1 is KGHSH, CDR2 LQKENI, per germline. V gave up 6 bases and J gave up 8 bases, with 13 bases separating them. These data are taken from a study of cytomegalovirus exposure and HLA in healthy donors. The PCR employed 60 Vbeta primers together with 13 Jbeta primers. TCRdb keeps only in-frame clones here, not all; method: immunoSEQ multiplex PCR. The sample contains hundreds of thousands of clones, about 89% of which appear only once. This TCR came from a woman aged 18 to 35 in good health and CMV-seronegative. The sequenced sample consisted of PBMCs. The chain couples TRBV18 to TRBJ1-4; the D gene is possibly TRBD1 (6 bases). CDR3 region: CASSPAGGEKLFF. The CDR3 DNA follows: TGTGCCAGCTCCCCGGCGGGGGGCGAAAAACTGTTTTTT.